This T cell receptor beta chain appears in the sequencing data of a study of CD8 T cells in ankylosing spondylitis. Germline CDR1 reads DFQATT; CDR2 reads SNEGSKA (reference sequence). CDR3 length: 14 residues. V was shortened by 0 bases and J by 4 bases, with 12 bases between the two germline ends. Whole-study results and caveats: Blood from ankylosing spondylitis patients appeared to carry a characteristic roughly eight-variant TCR beta motif. Reported data indicate significant enrichment of disease-linked clones within matched ankylosing spondylitis synovial fluid.

Quantitative 5'-RACE was performed with molecular barcodes, and it yielded the TCR beta libraries. MiXCR was run by TCRdb on the 5' RACE reads, yielding one entry per CDR3 protein. Among about 240,000 distinct CDR3 sequences listed, around 9.2% were seen once. Of note for this clonotype: What it recognizes is unknown.

V gene TRBV20-1 combines with J gene TRBJ1-2, with D tentatively TRBD1 (5 bases). Sequences were obtained from blood, either unsorted or a sorted T cell fraction (not recorded which). The TCR sequence derives from a male donor with ankylosing spondylitis or in good health (not recorded which). The CDR3 region is CSAREDNRGYGYTF. In DNA form, the CDR3 reads TGCAGTGCTAGAGAAGACAATAGGGGCTATGGCTACACCTTC.